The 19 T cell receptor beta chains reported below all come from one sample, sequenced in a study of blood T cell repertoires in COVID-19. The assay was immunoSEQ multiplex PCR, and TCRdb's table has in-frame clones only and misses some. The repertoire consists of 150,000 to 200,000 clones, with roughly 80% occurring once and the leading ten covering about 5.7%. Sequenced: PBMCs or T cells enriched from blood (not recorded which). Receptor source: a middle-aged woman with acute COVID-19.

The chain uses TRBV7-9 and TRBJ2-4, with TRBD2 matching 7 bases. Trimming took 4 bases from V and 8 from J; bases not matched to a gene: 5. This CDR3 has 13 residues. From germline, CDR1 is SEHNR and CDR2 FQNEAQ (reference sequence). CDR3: CASSSGLEDIQYF. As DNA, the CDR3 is TGTGCCAGCAGCTCAGGACTAGAGGACATTCAGTACTTC.

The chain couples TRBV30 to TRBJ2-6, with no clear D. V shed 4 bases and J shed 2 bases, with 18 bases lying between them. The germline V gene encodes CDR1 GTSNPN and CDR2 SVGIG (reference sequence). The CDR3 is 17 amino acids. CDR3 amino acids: CAWNLGPLGAGANVLTF. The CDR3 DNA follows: TGTGCCTGGAACTTGGGTCCCTTGGGCGCTGGGGCCAACGTCCTGACTTTC.

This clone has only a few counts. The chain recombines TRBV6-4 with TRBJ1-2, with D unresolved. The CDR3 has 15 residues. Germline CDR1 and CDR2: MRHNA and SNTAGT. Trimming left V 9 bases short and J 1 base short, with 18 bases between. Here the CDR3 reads CASTPGRPSNYGYTF. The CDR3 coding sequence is TGTGCCAGTACTCCTGGCAGGCCAAGTAACTATGGCTACACCTTC.

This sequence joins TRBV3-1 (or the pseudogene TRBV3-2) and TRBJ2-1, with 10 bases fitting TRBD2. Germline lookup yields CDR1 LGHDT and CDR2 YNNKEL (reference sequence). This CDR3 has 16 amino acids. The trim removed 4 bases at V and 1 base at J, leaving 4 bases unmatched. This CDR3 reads CASSPSSGRSYNEQFF. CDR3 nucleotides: TGTGCCAGCAGCCCGTCTAGCGGGAGATCCTACAATGAGCAGTTCTTC.

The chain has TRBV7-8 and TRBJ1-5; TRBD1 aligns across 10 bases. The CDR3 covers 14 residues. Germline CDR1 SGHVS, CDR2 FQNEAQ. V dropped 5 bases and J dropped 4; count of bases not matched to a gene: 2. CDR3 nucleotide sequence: TGTGCCAGCAGCCCGGGACAGGGGAATCAGCCCCAGCATTTT. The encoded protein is CASSPGQGNQPQHF. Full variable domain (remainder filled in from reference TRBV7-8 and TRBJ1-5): GAGVSQSPRYKVAKRGQDVALRCDPISGHVSLFWYQQALGQGPEFLTYFQNEAQLDKSGLPSDRFFAERPEGSVSTLKIQRTQQEDSAVYLCASSPGQGNQPQHFGDGTRLSIL.

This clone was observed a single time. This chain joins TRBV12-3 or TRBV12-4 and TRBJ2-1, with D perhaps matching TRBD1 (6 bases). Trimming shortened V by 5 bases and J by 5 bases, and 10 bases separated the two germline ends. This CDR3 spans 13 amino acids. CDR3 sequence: CASSPRQDNEQFF. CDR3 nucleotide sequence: TGTGCCAGCAGTCCCAGACAGGACAATGAGCAGTTCTTC.

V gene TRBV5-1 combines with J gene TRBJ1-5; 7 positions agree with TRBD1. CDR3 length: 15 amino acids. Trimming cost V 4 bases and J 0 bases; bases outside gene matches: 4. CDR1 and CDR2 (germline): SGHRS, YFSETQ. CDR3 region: CASSTTGDSNQPQHF. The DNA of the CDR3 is TGCGCCAGCAGCACCACAGGGGATAGCAATCAGCCCCAGCATTTT.

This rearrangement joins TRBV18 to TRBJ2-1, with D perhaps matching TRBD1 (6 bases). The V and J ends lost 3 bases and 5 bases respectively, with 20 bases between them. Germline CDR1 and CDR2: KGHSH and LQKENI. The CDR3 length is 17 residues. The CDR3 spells CASSPPPGRGTDNEQFF. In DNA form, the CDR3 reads TGTGCCAGCTCACCCCCCCCGGGCAGGGGCACCGACAATGAGCAGTTCTTC. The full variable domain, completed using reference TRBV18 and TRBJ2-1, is NAGVMQNPRHLVRRRGQEARLRCSPMKGHSHVYWYRQLPEEGLKFMVYLQKENIIDESGMPKERFSAEFPKEGPSILRIQQVVRGDSAAYFCASSPPPGRGTDNEQFFGPGTRLTVL.

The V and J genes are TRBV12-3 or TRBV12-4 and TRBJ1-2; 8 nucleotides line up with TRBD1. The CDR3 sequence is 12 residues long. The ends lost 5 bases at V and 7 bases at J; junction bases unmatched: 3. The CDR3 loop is CASSMTGVGYTF. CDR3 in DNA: TGTGCCAGCAGTATGACAGGGGTTGGCTACACCTTC.

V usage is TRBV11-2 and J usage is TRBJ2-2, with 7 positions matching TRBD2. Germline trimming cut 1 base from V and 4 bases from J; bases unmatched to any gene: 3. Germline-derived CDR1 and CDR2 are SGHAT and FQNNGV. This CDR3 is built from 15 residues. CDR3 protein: CASSLVASGTGELFF. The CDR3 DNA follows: TGTGCCAGCAGCTTAGTGGCTAGCGGCACCGGGGAGCTGTTTTTT.

The CDR3 loop reads CASSLQGTAQPQHF. CDR3 bases: TGTGCCAGCAGCTTGCAGGGTACGGCACAGCCCCAGCATTTT. V and J are TRBV5-6 and TRBJ1-5; possible D gene TRBD1, 5 bases. Trimming removed 1 base from V and 7 bases from J, with 12 bases in between. There are 14 residues in the CDR3. Per the germline V gene, CDR1 is SGHDT and CDR2 is YYEEEE.

This CDR3 is CASLEDSYNEQFF. The CDR3 nucleotides are TGTGCCAGCCTAGAGGACTCCTACAATGAGCAGTTCTTC. The V and J genes are TRBV2 and TRBJ2-1; D gene ambiguous. This CDR3 has 13 residues. Trimming stripped 8 bases from V and 0 bases from J, with 8 bases between. Germline loops: CDR1 SNHLY, CDR2 FYNNEI.

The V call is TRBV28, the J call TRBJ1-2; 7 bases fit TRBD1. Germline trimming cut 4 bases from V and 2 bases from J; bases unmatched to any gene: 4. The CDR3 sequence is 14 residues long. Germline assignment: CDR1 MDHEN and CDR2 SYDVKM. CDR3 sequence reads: CASSWGTENYGYTF. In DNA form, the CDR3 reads TGTGCCAGCAGTTGGGGGACAGAAAACTATGGCTACACCTTC.

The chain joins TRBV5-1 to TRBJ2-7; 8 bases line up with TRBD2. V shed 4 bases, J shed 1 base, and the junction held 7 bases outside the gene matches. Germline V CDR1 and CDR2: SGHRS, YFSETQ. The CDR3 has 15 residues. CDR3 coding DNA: TGCGCCAGCAGCGGGTCTAGCGGGTTTTCCTACGAGCAGTACTTC. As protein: CASSGSSGFSYEQYF.

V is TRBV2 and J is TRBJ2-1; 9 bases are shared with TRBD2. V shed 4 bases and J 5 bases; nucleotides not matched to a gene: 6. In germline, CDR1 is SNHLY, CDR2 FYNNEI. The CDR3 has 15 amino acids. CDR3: CASSGLAELHNEQFF. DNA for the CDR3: TGTGCCAGCAGTGGACTAGCGGAACTCCACAATGAGCAGTTCTTC.

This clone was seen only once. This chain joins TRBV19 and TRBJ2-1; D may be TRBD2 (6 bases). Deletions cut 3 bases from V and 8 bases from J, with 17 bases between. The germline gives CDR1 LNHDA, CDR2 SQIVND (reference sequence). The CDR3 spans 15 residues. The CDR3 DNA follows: TGTGCCAGTAGTATTGGTTGGCTAGCGCTGGATGAGCAGTTCTTC. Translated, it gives CASSIGWLALDEQFF. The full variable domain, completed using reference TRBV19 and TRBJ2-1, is DGGITQSPKYLFRKEGQNVTLSCEQNLNHDAMYWYRQDPGQGLRLIYYSQIVNDFQKGDIAEGYSVSREKKESFPLTVTSAQKNPTAFYLCASSIGWLALDEQFFGPGTRLTVL.

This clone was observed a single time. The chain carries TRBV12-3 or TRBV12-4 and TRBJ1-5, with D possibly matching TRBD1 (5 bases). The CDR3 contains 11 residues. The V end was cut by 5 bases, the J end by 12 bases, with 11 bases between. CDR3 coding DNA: TGTGCCAGCAGTCAAGGGGTACACCAGCATTTT. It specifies CASSQGVHQHF.

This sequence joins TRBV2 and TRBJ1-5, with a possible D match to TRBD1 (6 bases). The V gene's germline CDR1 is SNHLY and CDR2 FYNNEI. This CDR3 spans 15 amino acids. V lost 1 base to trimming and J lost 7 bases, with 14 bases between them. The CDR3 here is CASSEEGGARQPQHF. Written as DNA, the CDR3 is TGTGCCAGCAGTGAAGAAGGGGGGGCAAGGCAGCCCCAGCATTTT.

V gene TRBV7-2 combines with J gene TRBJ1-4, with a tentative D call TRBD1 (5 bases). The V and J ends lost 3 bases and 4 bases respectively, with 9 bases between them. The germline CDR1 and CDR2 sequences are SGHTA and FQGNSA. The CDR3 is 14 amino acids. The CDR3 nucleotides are TGTGCCAGCAGCTTCCAAGGGGTTAATGAAAAACTGTTTTTT. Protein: CASSFQGVNEKLFF.